The entry that follows covers one T cell receptor beta chain sequence. Its specific antigen is unknown. Within one base of it there is no much larger clone, and no base qualities were kept. The data stem from a study of shared clonotypes between healthy human individuals (TCRdb year 2020). A note on the overall study: The cohort included a few men and a couple of women between 18 and 49 years of age. For each donor, three plates each were used for CD4 naive and CD4 memory, two plates were used for CD8 naive, and one plate was used for CD8 memory. To estimate repertoire size and how much clonotype sharing occurs between individuals, the study deeply sequenced the blood TCR repertoires of about five healthy adults. Different laboratories and diverse techniques were used to prepare libraries and sequence TCR repertoires, to increase sequencing depth and limit assay-specific biases. Per donor, leukapheresis produced somewhere between about 0.8 and 9 billion PBMCs. The investigation overall reported the following: Sampling was restricted to blood, and TCR repertoires in tissue are likely to differ from TCR repertoires in blood. Pairwise subsampling indicated that sequencing depth was expected to affect the degree of clonotype sharing among donors. Naive subsets generally had larger estimated clonotype richness than memory subsets. Around 5.4% of naive CD4, roughly 3.5% of naive CD8, approximately 2% of memory CD4, and 0.35% to 0.5% of memory CD8 clonotypes were shared across four donors. Because the study included only a small number of donors, the genetic and exposure-history diversity represented was limited. Clonotypes shared by all four sorted-subset donors showed higher generation probabilities than non-shared clonotypes. Even with the large sequencing depth, rarefaction of the sorted-subset datasets indicated that sequencing was incomplete.

Using the deep immunoSEQ assay, TCR CDR3 regions were amplified from genomic DNA by multiplex PCR. For each cell subset, the extracted genomic DNA was distributed evenly across all wells of several immunoSEQ 96-well plates, and each plate served as one replicate. For sorted subsets, 200 to 250 ng genomic DNA, equal to some 28,000 T cell genomes, was loaded into each replicate PCR. The purified libraries were quantified using a Qubit 3.0 fluorometer, sized with a Bioanalyzer 2100, and then quantified again using the KAPA Library Quantification kit. Every immunoSEQ 96-well plate was sequenced on a separate single-read 150-cycle Illumina NextSeq 550 flow cell. On the study's bioinformatics: Because the immunoSEQ output held only junctional sequences and lacked quality scores, the filtering could not match the filtering applied to full-length reads. Sequences were annotated with PyIR, a Python wrapper for IgBLAST v1.9, using IMGT germline references to assign V/J genes and CDR3. Reads were removed for weak V/J assignments (E-value above 1e-6), missing CDR3, stop codons, out-of-frame junctions, or ambiguous translated residues. V3J clonotypes were defined by identical inferred V gene, J gene, and CDR3 amino acid sequence. The percentage overlap between two repertoires was calculated by dividing the number of shared unique clonotypes by the size of the smaller repertoire. Repertoire richness was assessed with RTK rarefaction, the Chao1 estimator, and Recon v2.1 estimates of unobserved clonotypes. For all TCRbeta clonotypes obtained by the gDNA method from several donors, generation probabilities were computed with OLGA. TCRdb mirrors the immuneACCESS table, restricted to in-frame sequences. Some clones are absent from its copies; in checked studies, under half trace to an unresolved V gene, and the reason for the others is unknown. V and J calls and clone size are copied from that table; D and trimming were computed from the DNA. Across this sample there are over 2 million clones, with about 95% seen only once. About 1.1% of the sample lies in the top ten.

The CDR3 runs 17 residues from the cysteine to the phenylalanine. The DNA shown is the 51-base CDR3, in frame from base 1. V has 0 bases trimmed and J has 3 bases trimmed; junction bases matching no gene number 2. Taken from the germline V gene, the CDR1 and CDR2 loops are SGDLS and YYNGEE. For the CD8 naive samples, CD45RO-negative cells were positively selected for CCR7, yielding a CD45RA+CCR7+ population from which TemRA cells were excluded. Donors were healthy HIV-negative adults with no recently reported acute infections or vaccinations. All donors were Caucasian adults living in Nashville, Tennessee, USA. After blood collection by leukapheresis, PBMCs were isolated using Ficoll-Histopaque density gradient centrifugation and then cryopreserved in the vapor phase of liquid nitrogen. Analytical flow cytometry was used to check the purity and quantity of every magnetically sorted T cell population. Each sorted fraction had its genomic DNA isolated and then quantified by UV absorbance on a Nanodrop 2000c.

The receptor comes from a man aged 18 to 29 in good health. The chain was built from TRBV9 and TRBJ2-3, with 15 bases in between that match TRBD2. The sample was naive CD8+ T cells sorted from blood. In light of the paper, this sample's cell subset or site label describes: CD45RA+CCR7+. DNA sequence: TGTGCCAGCAGCGTAGGGACTAGCGGGGGGGCAACAGATACGCAGTATTTT. It translates as CASSVGTSGGATDTQYF.